The following is a TCR beta chain sequence with its context. The antigen remains undetermined. If patients had other autoimmune diseases, uncontrolled infections, pregnancy or lactation, they were excluded. Thyroid ultrasound, orbital computed tomography, TRAb, serum thyroxine and clinical symptoms formed the basis of diagnosis. The record originates from a study of Graves' ophthalmopathy and Graves' hyperthyroidism. The study, taken as a whole, reports: Blood repertoires reportedly contained most expanded thyroid clonotypes above 0.001 frequency. The model predicted ophthalmopathy progression with about 69% sensitivity and around 72% specificity.

RNA transcripts were the source from which TCR beta CDR3 regions were amplified. HTBI primers primed a first-round RT-PCR, and a second-round multiplex PCR followed. TCRdb analysed the multiplex PCR reads with MiXCR anew, one entry per CDR3 protein. The sample lists over 500,000 distinct CDR3 sequences; 22% were seen once. This clonotype was obtained from a woman between 18 and 29 years old with stable Graves' hyperthyroidism. Some clones in this sample may be carry-over from other donors' samples. The sequencing input was peripheral blood.

In DNA, the CDR3 is TGTGCCAGCAGCTTAGGCGGCGGAACAGGGCCGGGAAACACCATATATTTT. Translated: CASSLGGGTGPGNTIYF. The gene calls are TRBV7-2 and TRBJ1-3; possibly TRBD1 for D (6 bases). Trimming cost V 1 base and J 4 bases, with 17 bases left between them. CDR1 and CDR2 (germline): SGHTA, FQGNSA. CDR3 length: 17 amino acids.